These 21 T cell receptor beta chains share one sample of origin, sequenced in a study of cytomegalovirus exposure and HLA in healthy donors. The protocol was immunoSEQ multiplex PCR, while the TCRdb copy is restricted to in-frame clones and leaves out a portion. The table shows about 360,000 clones, with more than 80% occurring only once. Sequenced: PBMCs. These receptors all stem from a woman aged 18-29 years in good health and CMV-seronegative.

Comment on this clone: Other DNA sequences in this sample translate to the same CDR3. This chain connects TRBV5-1 to TRBJ1-1; no firm D call. Germline loops: CDR1 SGHRS, CDR2 YFSETQ. V dropped 0 bases and J dropped 4 bases, with 10 bases sitting between them. The CDR3 extends over 14 amino acids. CDR3 nucleotide sequence: TGCGCCAGCAGCTTGGGCCGGGGAGGCACTGAAGCTTTCTTT. It translates to CASSLGRGGTEAFF.

This chain uses TRBV27 with TRBJ2-1, with 10 bases lining up with TRBD2. From germline, CDR1 is MNHEY and CDR2 SMNVEV (reference sequence). The CDR3 is 14 amino acids. V was clipped by 10 bases and J by 7 bases; unmatched bases: 10. The CDR3 protein is CATSGTSAWNEQFF. The CDR3 DNA reads as TGTGCCACCTCAGGGACTAGCGCATGGAATGAGCAGTTCTTC.

This clone is a singleton in its sample. The chain has TRBV7-9 and TRBJ2-5, with 8 bases lining up with TRBD1. The length of the CDR3 is 14 residues. V shed 5 bases, J shed 2 bases, and the junction held 4 bases outside the gene matches. Germline V CDR1 and CDR2: SEHNR, FQNEAQ (reference sequence). CDR3 residues: CASSPWDRQETQYF. The CDR3 DNA reads as TGTGCCAGCAGCCCTTGGGACAGGCAAGAGACCCAGTACTTC.

The chain carries TRBV4-2 and TRBJ2-2; 12 bases fit TRBD2. The CDR3 extends over 16 amino acids. CDR1 is LGHNA and CDR2 is YNFKEQ in the germline V gene. Germline trimming cut 0 bases from V and 6 bases from J; bases unmatched to any gene: 2. CDR3 bases: TGTGCCAGCAGCCAAGATTCTAGCGGGGGGGCCGGGGAGCTGTTTTTT. It encodes CASSQDSSGGAGELFF.

This clone has just one count. The V gene is TRBV7-9, the J gene TRBJ2-1; possible D gene TRBD2, 5 bases. In germline, CDR1 is SEHNR, CDR2 FQNEAQ (reference sequence). There are 12 residues in the CDR3. V gave up 2 bases and J gave up 8 bases, with 7 bases separating them. The CDR3 DNA follows: TGTGCCAGCAGCTTATACGGGGATGAGCAGTTCTTC. This encodes CASSLYGDEQFF.

J is TRBJ2-2 and V is TRBV6-6; weak D call: TRBD2 (6 bases). The length of the CDR3 is 15 residues. V lost 2 bases and J lost 4, with 11 bases in between. Germline assignment: CDR1 MNHNY and CDR2 SVGAGI (reference sequence). CDR3 DNA: TGTGCCAGCAGTTACGGGCAGGGAGGCACCGGGGAGCTGTTTTTT. Translation: CASSYGQGGTGELFF.

The rearrangement uses TRBV20-1 and TRBJ2-7; no clear D. The CDR3 totals 9 residues. Trimming stripped 6 bases from V and 3 bases from J, with 3 bases between. CDR1 and CDR2 (germline): DFQATT, SNEGSKA (reference sequence). The CDR3: CSANYEQYF. The CDR3 nucleotides read TGCAGTGCCAACTACGAGCAGTACTTC.

V is TRBV5-1 and J is TRBJ1-2; D not certain. The CDR3 spans 15 residues. Trimming removed 0 bases at V and 6 bases at J, with 15 bases between. Germline values: CDR1 SGHRS, CDR2 YFSETQ. CDR3 sequence reads: CASSLEDAGPDGYTF. CDR3 sequence (DNA): TGCGCCAGCAGCTTGGAGGACGCGGGTCCGGATGGCTACACCTTC.

The chain has TRBV19 and TRBJ1-1; D might be TRBD1 (5 bases). In germline, CDR1 is LNHDA, CDR2 SQIVND (reference sequence). CDR3 size: 13 residues. CDR3 coding DNA: TGTATGTGCCGGGACTTAGTTGACACTGAAGCTTTCTTT. This sequence encodes CMCRDLVDTEAFF.

The CDR3 sequence: CASTGTGKETQYF. Here the CDR3 DNA reads TGTGCCAGCACCGGAACAGGGAAAGAGACCCAGTACTTC. The rearrangement uses TRBV6-1 and TRBJ2-5, with D maybe TRBD1 (6 bases). The germline V gene encodes CDR1 MNHNS and CDR2 SASEGT. V was pared by 7 bases and J by 3 bases, with 12 bases between. This CDR3 contains 13 residues.

The chain carries TRBV12-1 and TRBJ1-5; the table calls TRBD1, which could not be checked here. TRBV12-1 counts as a pseudogene. The CDR3 length is 14 residues. The CDR3 protein is CASSPRQSNQPQHF. The CDR3 bases are TGTGCCAGCAGCCCCCGACAGAGCAATCAGCCCCAGCATTTT.

V gene TRBV2 combines with J gene TRBJ1-1, with 8 positions matching TRBD1. After removal of 6 bases from V and 6 bases from J, the junction contained 15 bases not matched to a gene. The CDR3 covers 16 residues. Per germline, CDR1 SNHLY and CDR2 FYNNEI. As DNA, the CDR3 is TGTGCCAGCAGAGAAAATACCGGGACAGGTGCTGCTGAAGCTTTCTTT. Amino acid sequence: CASRENTGTGAAEAFF.

The chain links TRBV7-3 to TRBJ2-3; TRBD1 might be the D (6 bases). V was pared by 5 bases and J by 5 bases, with 17 bases between. The length of the CDR3 is 15 residues. From germline, CDR1 is SGHTA and CDR2 FQGTGA. The CDR3 DNA sequence: TGTGCCAGCAGCCCCACGGGAAGGGGGAGAGATACGCAGTATTTT. It is translated as CASSPTGRGRDTQYF. The full variable domain, completed using reference TRBV7-3 and TRBJ2-3, is GAGVSQTPSNKVTEKGKYVELRCDPISGHTALYWYRQSLGQGPEFLIYFQGTGAADDSGLPNDRFFAVRPEGSVSTLKIQRTERGDSAVYLCASSPTGRGRDTQYFGPGTRLTVL.

V usage is TRBV5-4 and J usage is TRBJ2-7; 7 bases line up with TRBD2. J was trimmed by 1 base and V by 0 bases; bases with no gene match: 4. The germline V gene has CDR1 SGHNT and CDR2 YYREEE (reference sequence). This CDR3 comprises 15 residues. The CDR3 sequence is CASSLEASGSYEQYF. In DNA, the CDR3 is TGTGCCAGCAGCTTGGAGGCTAGCGGATCCTACGAGCAGTACTTC.

V and J are TRBV15 and TRBJ2-7; 10 positions match TRBD1. The CDR3 loop spans 14 amino acids. The germline CDR1 and CDR2 sequences are LNHNV and YYDKDF (reference sequence). The J segment lost 2 bases and the V segment lost 6 bases, leaving 4 bases of the junction unmatched. The CDR3 sequence: CATRAGTGAYEQYF. In DNA, the CDR3 is TGTGCCACCAGAGCCGGGACAGGGGCCTACGAGCAGTACTTC.

The rearrangement uses TRBV7-9 and TRBJ2-1; 9 positions agree with TRBD1. The length of the CDR3 is 14 residues. Germline CDR1 is SEHNR and CDR2 is FQNEAQ (reference sequence). Unmatched junction bases numbered 5, after V lost 3 bases and J lost 8 bases. This CDR3 is CASSLRDRVDEQFF. The CDR3 DNA follows: TGTGCCAGCAGCTTGCGGGACAGGGTAGATGAGCAGTTCTTC.

The chain couples TRBV7-8 to TRBJ2-1; 13 bases map to TRBD2. Germline CDR1 reads SGHVS; CDR2 reads FQNEAQ. CDR3 length: 16 amino acids. Unmatched junction bases numbered 5, after V lost 5 bases and J lost 4 bases. CDR3 sequence: CASSTGLAGRYNEQFF. The CDR3 DNA reads TGTGCCAGCAGCACGGGACTAGCGGGGAGATACAATGAGCAGTTCTTC.

Details on this clone: One end of the junction does not line up with germline, which may come from a read error. V is TRBV6-6 and J is TRBJ1-2; D is possibly TRBD1 (5 bases). From germline, CDR1 is MNHNY and CDR2 SVGAGI (reference sequence). This CDR3 spans 12 amino acids. The CDR3 sequence is CASSAGFDGYIF. The CDR3 bases are TGTGCCAGCAGTGCAGGGTTTGATGGCTACATCTTC.

The genes are TRBV7-8 and TRBJ1-5; D not certain. V lost 2 bases, J lost 0 bases, and 5 bases lay in between. This CDR3 has 14 amino acids. Germline assignment: CDR1 SGHVS and CDR2 FQNEAQ. The CDR3 bases are TGTGCCAGCAGCTTACAGTATAGCAATCAGCCCCAGCATTTT. Translating it yields CASSLQYSNQPQHF.

The rearrangement uses TRBV2 and TRBJ2-3; D may be TRBD2 (5 bases). CDR1 and CDR2 (germline): SNHLY, FYNNEI. The CDR3 spans 12 residues. The V and J ends lost 8 bases and 6 bases respectively, with 12 bases between them. The CDR3 here is CASGLLGDTQYF. The CDR3 nucleotides read TGTGCCAGCGGACTTTTGGGGGATACGCAGTATTTT.

V gene TRBV5-1 combines with J gene TRBJ2-3; D call uncertain. This CDR3 is 16 amino acids long. The V and J ends lost 4 bases and 3 bases respectively, with 18 bases between them. From germline, CDR1 is SGHRS and CDR2 YFSETQ. CDR3 in amino acids: CASSPSGGSETDTQYF. CDR3 DNA: TGCGCCAGCAGCCCCTCCGGCGGCTCTGAGACAGATACGCAGTATTTT.